Here is one T cell receptor (beta chain) with its context. Its antigen remains undetermined. The cohort was made up of about 610 healthy bone marrow donors. At the time of sampling, every cohort member was nominally healthy, though immune exposures that went unrecorded were likely present. The donor tested CMV seronegative and was one of the 352 seronegative cohort members. Every donor gave a peripheral blood sample, and the peripheral blood mononuclear cells from that sample were used for TCR beta sequencing. The Qiagen DNeasy Blood Extraction Kit was used to extract genomic DNA from the blood cell samples. The library was produced with the immunoSEQ multiplex PCR assay. The multiplex PCR relied on a mix of 60 forward primers for TCR Vbeta segments and 13 reverse primers for TCR Jbeta segments. The CDR3 region of rearranged TCR beta genes was amplified from genomic DNA by a multiplex PCR assay. The Illumina HiSeq System was used to sequence the amplified TCR beta libraries as 87-base-pair reads. Concerning the study's data processing: A later analysis tallied 80 million to 95 million unique TCR beta chains across the 650 to 750 repertoires, and approximately 11 million of those chains were shared by two or more donors. To remove PCR and sequencing errors, raw reads were error-corrected and collapsed into unique sequences using a nearest-neighbor algorithm that merged closely related sequences. CDR3 sequences were aligned to IMGT reference sequences to assign V, D and J gene segments. For a sequence to be retained, a match of at least six nucleotides to both a V gene segment and a J gene segment was required. Rearrangements were called productive when the CDR3 lacked stop codons and stayed in frame with V and J; all others were non-productive. CDR3 was defined according to IMGT convention as the region running from the second conserved V-encoded cysteine to the conserved J-encoded phenylalanine. Sequences without an unambiguous match to a single V gene segment were excluded from the earlier analysis of 500 to 700 of the donors. In an earlier analysis of more than 500 of the donors, a V segment was called functional when productive rearrangements were above 56.7%, and segregating when the standard deviation between donors exceeded 5%. A statistical classification framework was built to diagnose cytomegalovirus status from the catalog of TCR beta chain sequences. In a later analysis, TCR nucleotide sequences were compared against IMGT/GENE-DB human TR gene sequences so that V and J genes could be assigned. The TCRdist pipeline was used in a later analysis to assign CDR3 sequences and most-parsimonious VDJ recombination scenarios. In a later analysis, each TCR beta chain was defined by its CDR3 amino acid sequence together with its V-gene family, and reads lacking a unique V-gene family were excluded. In a later analysis, 550 to 650 highly shared, low-generation-probability nucleotide sequences were removed to address suspected cross-contamination and a sequencing artifact. In a later analysis, a clonal expansion index was calculated for each public chain from normalized within-repertoire ranks of inferred template counts. Generation probabilities in a later analysis came from a VDJ recombination model fitted to out-of-frame rearrangements, and those results were checked against IGoR. Hypergeometric tests were used in a later analysis to score TCR-TCR, TCR-HLA and TCR-CMV co-occurrence, with a repertoire-size bias correction applied to the TCR pairs. In a later analysis, false discovery rates were estimated by permuting HLA or CMV assignments 20 times. In a later analysis, co-occurring TCRs were grouped using DBSCAN, and TCRdist sequence similarity was added for clustering within HLA-allele-positive subsets. Repertoires with fewer than 30,000 or more than 120,000 public chains, plus five repertoires with anomalous nucleotide sharing, were excluded from co-occurrence clustering. Held by TCRdb, this immuneACCESS table contains in-frame sequences only and omits some clones. Under half of the omission traces to an unresolved V gene where checked; the cause of the rest is unknown. Clone size and V and J calls were adopted from that table, with D and trimming inferred from the DNA. This sample's clone table shows some 83,000 clones. The top ten hold around 1.2% of the sample.

CDR1 MNHNS and CDR2 SASEGT are derived from the germline V gene. The CDR3, cysteine through phenylalanine, is 15 amino acids long. Only the CDR3 part of the read is kept: 45 bases, read in frame from the first base. The junction carries 16 bases between V and J, which are trimmed by 4 bases and 6 bases respectively. The record originates from a study of cytomegalovirus exposure and HLA in healthy donors (dated by TCRdb to about 2017). As for the study more broadly: In an earlier analysis of fewer than 750 of the donors, 250 to 350 Gb of sequence data and 90 million to 120 million unique TCR beta sequences from about 190 million T cells were reported. The T cell repertoires of roughly 660 subjects were profiled by immunosequencing and related to cytomegalovirus serostatus. In an earlier analysis of about 590 of the donors, high-throughput TCR beta sequencing was used to judge whether each TCR beta V gene segment behaved as functional or pseudogenic. A later genetic analysis used genome-wide SNP genotypes for about three fifths of the roughly 700 donors, treating that subset as a discovery cohort. A later analysis re-analyzed previously published TCR beta repertoires from hundreds of donors and added high-resolution HLA genotyping to study TCR occurrence patterns. Among roughly 370 genotyped donors of the cohort, an average of around 240,000 unique TCR beta nucleotide sequences were sequenced per donor, 15% to 20% of them non-productive. The genetic ancestry cluster associated with self-reported Caucasian donors included 70% to 85% of the roughly 400 genotyped donors. Donor age, sex, ethnicity and CMV serostatus were compiled alongside the repertoire data. Besides the first cohort of some 670 subjects, a separate validation cohort made up of 120 different subjects was used. All discovery cohort repertoires had been generated on a single sequencing platform. Rather than using new phenotypic data, the later analysis identified candidate immune exposures from TCR beta sequences and from how often those sequences occurred across donors. An early release that covered some 630 HLA-typed donors contained around 300 gigabases of sequencing data and tens of millions of unique TCR sequences. The study combined high-throughput TCR immunosequencing, statistical association of individual TCRs with disease status, and machine learning to predict cytomegalovirus infection status. The aim of the study was to test whether cataloging public T cell receptors could identify signatures of past pathogen exposure. The number of typed donors differed by locus: roughly 620-630 for A, B, C, DRB1 and DQB1; 500 to 550 for DQA1; around 580 for DPA1; and some 430 for DPB1. Roughly 5 DR-DQ haplotypes were handled as single units for association and clustering because linkage in the cohort was strong. Class I and class II HLA loci were covered by the typing at four-digit resolution. General study outcomes and caveats: Some IMGT-functional V segments, including TRBV6-2 and TRBV6-3, could not be told apart with the 87-base-pair reads, so those segments were excluded. In an earlier analysis of about 600 of the donors, most TCR beta V segments appeared in productive rearrangements about 87% or about 30% of the time, broadly matching IMGT annotations. HLA typing was unavailable for some donors at each locus, so association tests used only the typed subset. This cohort had only TCR beta chains sequenced, and the lack of alpha or paired-chain data limited which features could be detected. In a later genetic analysis, fewer N-insertions in productive TCRs were reported among donors in an Asian-associated ancestry cluster than the approximately 670-donor mean. A further reported finding was that TCR beta sequences accurately predicted the HLA-A and HLA-B alleles for most subjects in the first cohort. In a later analysis, several top co-occurrence clusters were reported to appear linked to parvovirus B19, influenza, CMV and Epstein-Barr virus. A few of the identified cytomegalovirus-associated TCR beta chains were confirmed in vitro to be specific for cytomegalovirus antigens. The sequencing pipeline was judged likely to have produced a cluster of highly shared sequence variants as a technical artifact. In a later analysis, the rate of TCR association differed among HLA loci, with DRB1 alleles having the most associated TCRs and HLA-C alleles having the fewest. Specific HLA alleles were associated with over 15,000 TCR beta sequences at a false discovery rate of 0.05 in a later analysis. Linkage disequilibrium might explain the correlated functional status among segregating V segments, but an unknown experimental factor could not be excluded. The authors suggested that the approach could potentially be generalized to other disease states and immunological phenotypes. Approximately 16 rarely observed V segments, including chromosome 9 orphons, were excluded from the earlier analysis of approximately 500 of the donors because counts were too low. Cytomegalovirus status was reported to be diagnosed by the classifier with high specificity and sensitivity in both the original and validation cohorts. Most CMV-associated TCR beta chains appeared to be HLA-restricted in a later analysis, and the HLA associations seemed to be driven largely by CMV exposure. CMV serostatus was the only immune exposure information available for the cohort. When HLA alleles, especially DR and DQ, strongly co-occurred, TCR associations were difficult to assign to individual alleles. The presence/absence analyses assumed that sequencing depth was roughly uniform across donors, and that assumption may not be true. The study gave a list of about 150 TCR beta chains associated with cytomegalovirus. In a later genetic analysis, a missense DCLRE1C variant was associated with V-gene and J-gene trimming of TCR beta chains, and the association was replicated in an independent cohort. In a later analysis, HLA-associated TCR beta chains showed more clonal expansion and lower generation probabilities than non-associated chains that were equally common. Across donors, most TCR sequences were observed very rarely, whereas some public TCRs were present in many individuals.

Sequencing was done on a sample of PBMCs. The clonotype originates from a woman in her thirties in good health and CMV-seronegative. The chain employs TRBV6-1 and TRBJ1-5; the best D guess is TRBD1, with 6 bases matching. The CDR3 sequence is CASSVKDRVGQPQHF. The DNA sequence is as follows: TGTGCCAGCAGTGTAAAGGACAGAGTCGGTCAGCCCCAGCATTTT.